The clone carrying this T cell receptor beta chain was seen many times. Its antigen is not known. One end of the junction is discordant with germline, which a read error may explain. The length of the CDR3 is 15 residues. The data stem from a study of regulatory T cells in long-lasting Graves disease. Whole-study findings and limits: What was studied was peripheral blood only, and not thyroid tissue. TRBV28 was favored in persistent disease, as were TRBJ1-2 and TRBJ2-5.

Time point denoted: newly diagnosed GD, antithyroid drugs for less than 3 months. RNA isolated from PBMCs was used to make the TCR library. Peripheral blood, around 10 milliliters of it, was drawn into EDTA tubes. Construction of TCR beta libraries relied on iRepertoire HTBI primers and on Arm-PCR targeting CDR3 regions. One entry per CDR3 protein results from TCRdb running MiXCR on the multiplex PCR reads. Here the sample spans roughly 420,000 distinct CDR3 sequences, 12% to 15% being singletons. The same specimen was also included in a second study, on T cells in Graves' hyperthyroidism and ophthalmopathy.

The chain joins TRBV12-3 or TRBV12-4 to TRBJ2-3; D gene ambiguous. This TCR derives from a woman between 50 and 59 years old with Graves disease. The input for sequencing was peripheral blood mononuclear cells (PBMCs), taken at new diagnosis, from a patient treated with antithyroid drugs. CDR3 region: CASSLGSTSTDTQYF. The CDR3 DNA reads TGTGCCAGCAGCTTAGGCAGCACTAGCACAGATACGCAGTATTTT.